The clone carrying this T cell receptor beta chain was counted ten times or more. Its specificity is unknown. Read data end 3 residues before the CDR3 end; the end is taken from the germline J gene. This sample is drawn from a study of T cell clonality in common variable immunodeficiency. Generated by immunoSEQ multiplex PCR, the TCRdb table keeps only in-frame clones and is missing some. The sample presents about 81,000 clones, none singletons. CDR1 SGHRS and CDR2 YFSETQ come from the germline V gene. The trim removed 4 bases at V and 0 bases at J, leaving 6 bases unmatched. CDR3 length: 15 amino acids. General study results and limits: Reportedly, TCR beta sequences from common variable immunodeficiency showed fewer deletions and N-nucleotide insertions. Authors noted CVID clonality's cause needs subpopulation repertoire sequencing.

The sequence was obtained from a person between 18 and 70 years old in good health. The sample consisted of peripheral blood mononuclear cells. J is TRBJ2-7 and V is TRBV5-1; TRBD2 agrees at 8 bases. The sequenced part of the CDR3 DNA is TGCGCCAGCAGCACCGGGACTAGGAGCTCCTACGAG. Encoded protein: CASSTGTRSSYE. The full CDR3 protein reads CASSTGTRSSYEQYF.